Sequencing of this T cell receptor beta chain was carried out in a study of siplizumab effects on memory and regulatory T cells. Concerning this clone: The antigen remains undetermined.

The study, taken as a whole, reports: Siplizumab significantly brought down the alloreactive sequences that trace back to unstimulated CD4+ memory cells.

V was clipped by 2 bases and J by 3 bases, with 8 bases between them. CDR3 length equals 13 residues. Germline CDR1 SGHRS, CDR2 YFSETQ. Data came from immunoSEQ multiplex PCR; TCRdb stores just in-frame clones and leaves some out. Of about 100,000 clones detected, about 95% appear once; the ten largest clones hold roughly 0.61%. Sequencing was performed on Tregs sorted from blood. The source is a human donor in good health. The gene calls are TRBV5-1 and TRBJ1-1; possible D gene TRBD1, 5 bases. The CDR3 bases are TGCGCCAGCAGCTTAGGACACGACACTGAAGCTTTCTTT. It codes for CASSLGHDTEAFF.